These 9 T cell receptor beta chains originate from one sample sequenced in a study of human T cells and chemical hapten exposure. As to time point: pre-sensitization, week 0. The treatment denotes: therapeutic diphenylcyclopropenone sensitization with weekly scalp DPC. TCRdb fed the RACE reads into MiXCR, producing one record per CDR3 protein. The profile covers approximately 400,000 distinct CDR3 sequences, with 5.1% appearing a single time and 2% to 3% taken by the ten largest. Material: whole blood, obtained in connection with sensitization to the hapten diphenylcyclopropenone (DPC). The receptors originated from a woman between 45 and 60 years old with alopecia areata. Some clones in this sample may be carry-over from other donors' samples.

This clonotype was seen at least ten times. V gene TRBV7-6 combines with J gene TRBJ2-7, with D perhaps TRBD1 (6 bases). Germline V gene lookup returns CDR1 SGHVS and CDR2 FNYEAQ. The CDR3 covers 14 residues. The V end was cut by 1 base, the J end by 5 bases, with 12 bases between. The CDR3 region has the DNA TGTGCCAGCAGCTTAGGACAGGTTCTCGACGAGCAGTACTTC. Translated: CASSLGQVLDEQYF.

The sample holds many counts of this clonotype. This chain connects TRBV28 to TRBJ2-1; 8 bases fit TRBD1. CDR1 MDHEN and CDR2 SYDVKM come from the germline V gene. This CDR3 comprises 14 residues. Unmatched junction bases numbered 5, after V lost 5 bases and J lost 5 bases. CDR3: CASSTRTGHNEQFF. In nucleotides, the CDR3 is TGTGCCAGCAGTACGCGGACAGGGCACAATGAGCAGTTCTTC.

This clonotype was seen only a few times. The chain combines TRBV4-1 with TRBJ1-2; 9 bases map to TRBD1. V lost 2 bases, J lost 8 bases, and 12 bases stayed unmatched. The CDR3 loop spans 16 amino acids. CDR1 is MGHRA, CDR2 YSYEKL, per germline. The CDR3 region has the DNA TGCGCCAGCAGCCAACCCAGACAGGGGGGTTACAGGGGCTACACCTTC. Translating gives CASSQPRQGGYRGYTF.

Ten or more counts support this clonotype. This chain's CDR3 is CASSGVDYTF. The CDR3 DNA sequence: TGTGCCAGCTCGGGTGTGGACTACACCTTC. This chain links TRBV6-6 with TRBJ1-2; D is uncertain. The V end lost 8 bases, the J end lost 10 bases, and 11 bases lay between the germline ends. Germline V gene sequence: CDR1 MNHNY, CDR2 SVGAGI (reference sequence). The CDR3 runs to 10 residues.

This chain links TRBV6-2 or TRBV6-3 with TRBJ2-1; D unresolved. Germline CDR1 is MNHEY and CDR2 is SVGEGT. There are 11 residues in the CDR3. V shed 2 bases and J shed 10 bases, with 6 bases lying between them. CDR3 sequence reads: CASSYGWEQFF. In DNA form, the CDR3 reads TGTGCCAGCAGTTACGGGTGGGAGCAGTTCTTC.

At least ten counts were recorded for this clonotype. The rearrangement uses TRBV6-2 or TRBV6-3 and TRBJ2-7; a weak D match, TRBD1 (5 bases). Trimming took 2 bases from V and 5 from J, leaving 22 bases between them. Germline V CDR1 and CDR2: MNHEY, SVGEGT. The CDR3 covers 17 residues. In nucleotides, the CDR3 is TGTGCCAGCAGTTACAGTCCTGAAGGGGCCCGGACGGACGAGCAGTACTTC. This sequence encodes CASSYSPEGARTDEQYF.

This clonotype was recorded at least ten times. This CDR3 is CASSPATDTQYF. The CDR3 DNA reads TGTGCCAGCAGTCCTGCCACAGATACGCAGTATTTT. The chain joins TRBV27 to TRBJ2-3; no clear D gene. The V gene's germline CDR1 is MNHEY and CDR2 SMNVEV (reference sequence). The V end was cut by 5 bases, the J end by 2 bases, with 5 bases between. This CDR3 has 12 amino acids.

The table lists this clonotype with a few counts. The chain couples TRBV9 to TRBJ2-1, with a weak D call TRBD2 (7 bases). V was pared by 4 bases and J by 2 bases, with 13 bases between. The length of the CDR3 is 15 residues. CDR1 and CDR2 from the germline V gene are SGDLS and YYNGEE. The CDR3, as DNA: TGTGCCAGCAGCCTAGGGCGGGGGCCCTACAATGAGCAGTTCTTC. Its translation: CASSLGRGPYNEQFF.

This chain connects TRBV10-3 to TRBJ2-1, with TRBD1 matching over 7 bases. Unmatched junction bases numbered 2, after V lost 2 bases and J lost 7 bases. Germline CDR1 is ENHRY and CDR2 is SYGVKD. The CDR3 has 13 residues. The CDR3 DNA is TGTGCCATCAGTGAGATCAGGGGGAATGAGCAGTTCTTC. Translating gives CAISEIRGNEQFF.